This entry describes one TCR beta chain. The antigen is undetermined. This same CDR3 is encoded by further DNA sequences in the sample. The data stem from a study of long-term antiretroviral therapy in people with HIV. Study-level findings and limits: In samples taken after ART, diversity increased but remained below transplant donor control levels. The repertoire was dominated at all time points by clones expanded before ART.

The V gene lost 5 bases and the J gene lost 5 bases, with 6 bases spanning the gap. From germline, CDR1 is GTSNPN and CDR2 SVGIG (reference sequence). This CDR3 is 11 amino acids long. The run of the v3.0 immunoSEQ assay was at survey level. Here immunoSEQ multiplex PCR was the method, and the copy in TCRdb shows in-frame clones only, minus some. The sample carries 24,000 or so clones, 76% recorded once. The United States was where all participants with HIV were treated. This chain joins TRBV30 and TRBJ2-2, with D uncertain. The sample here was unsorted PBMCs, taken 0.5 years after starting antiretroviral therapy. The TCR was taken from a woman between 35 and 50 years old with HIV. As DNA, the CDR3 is TGTGCCTGGGGTGGGACCGGGGAGCTGTTTTTT. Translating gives CAWGGTGELFF.